Following are 16 T cell receptor beta chains from one sample sequenced in a study of CD8 T cells in Susac syndrome. The authors reverse transcribed about 0.5 to 1 ug RNA with random hexamers. MiXCR, applied by TCRdb to the immunoSEQ multiplex PCR reads, yields one record per CDR3 protein. Of more than 120,000 distinct CDR3 sequences in the sample, roughly 94% were seen once. The sample taken for sequencing was CD4+ T cells from PBMCs. The receptors stem from a human donor in good health.

A note on this clonotype: No DNA is shown, since the ends of the CDR3 on it are uncertain; the CDR3 is the one TCRdb lists. The chain links TRBV24-1 to TRBJ1-5. The V gene's germline CDR1 is KGHDR and CDR2 SFDVKD. The CDR3 is 12 residues long, counting both termini. CDR3 sequence reads: CATSDLHQPQHF.

V and J are TRBV5-1 and TRBJ2-3, with TRBD2 matching 11 bases. The CDR3 is 20 residues long. J lost 5 bases, V lost 0 bases, and 17 bases had no gene match. The germline V gene has CDR1 SGHRS and CDR2 YFSETQ. CDR3 coding DNA: TGCGCCAGCAGCTTGGATAAGGCTAGCGGGAGGTTGGAGGTGAAAGATACGCAGTATTTT. It yields the protein CASSLDKASGRLEVKDTQYF.

In DNA form, the CDR3 reads TGTGCCAGCAGCTTACGACAGGGCTGGGGGAACACTGAAGCTTTCTTT. Translation: CASSLRQGWGNTEAFF. The V call is TRBV11-2, the J call TRBJ1-1; 7 nucleotides align to TRBD1. J gave up 1 base and V 2 bases, and 7 bases lay outside the gene matches. The CDR3 length is 16 residues. Germline V gene data show CDR1 as SGHAT and CDR2 as FQNNGV.

This chain links TRBV19 with TRBJ1-1; 9 nucleotides align to TRBD1. Losses at the gene ends were 5 bases for V and 5 bases for J; bases not matched to a gene: 9. Germline V CDR1 and CDR2: LNHDA, SQIVND (reference sequence). This CDR3 contains 15 residues. The CDR3 sequence: CASSAPRDRVTEAFF. DNA of the CDR3: TGTGCCAGTAGTGCACCCCGGGACAGGGTTACTGAAGCTTTCTTT.

The chain's CDR3 is CSALPGLNSYEQYF. The CDR3 nucleotides read TGCAGCGCCCTACCGGGACTGAACTCCTACGAGCAGTACTTC. The chain recombines TRBV29-1 with TRBJ2-7; tentative D call: TRBD2 (6 bases). Trimming stripped 7 bases from V and 0 bases from J, with 16 bases between. Germline V gene lookup returns CDR1 SQVTM and CDR2 ANQGSEA. The CDR3 has 14 residues.

This sequence joins TRBV20-1 and TRBJ2-1; TRBD1 is a possible D gene (5 bases). Germline lookup yields CDR1 DFQATT and CDR2 SNEGSKA (reference sequence). The CDR3 has 12 amino acids. The V and J ends lost 2 bases and 4 bases respectively, with 6 bases between them. CDR3 sequence reads: CSARRQYNEQFF. For the CDR3, the DNA is TGCAGTGCTAGAAGACAGTACAATGAGCAGTTCTTC.

The chain recombines TRBV18 with TRBJ2-5; 8 bases align to TRBD1. CDR1 is KGHSH, CDR2 LQKENI, per germline. The junction had 12 bases not matched to a gene; V was cut back by 2 bases and J by 10 bases. CDR3 length: 15 residues. CDR3 in amino acids: CASSPVEGTGSNQYF. As DNA, the CDR3 is TGTGCCAGCTCACCAGTCGAAGGGACAGGCTCTAACCAGTACTTC.

J is TRBJ2-7 and V is TRBV20-1; 10 nucleotides align to TRBD1. The CDR3 covers 14 residues. Trimming removed 1 base from V and 4 bases from J; junction bases left unmatched: 4. Per the germline V gene, CDR1 is DFQATT and CDR2 is SNEGSKA (reference sequence). CDR3 in DNA: TGCAGTGCTAGAGTCCGGGACAGGGGTTACGAGCAGTACTTC. As protein: CSARVRDRGYEQYF.

J is TRBJ2-7 and V is TRBV6-1; 7 bases fit TRBD1. V was clipped by 4 bases and J by 7 bases; unmatched bases: 10. From germline, CDR1 is MNHNS and CDR2 SASEGT. CDR3 length: 14 residues. CDR3: CASSGGQWTGEQYF. CDR3 coding DNA: TGTGCCAGCAGTGGGGGACAGTGGACGGGGGAGCAGTACTTC.

The chain joins TRBV30 to TRBJ2-2; TRBD2 matches 11 bases. The CDR3 is made up of 16 amino acids. Germline trimming cut 5 bases from V and 2 bases from J; bases unmatched to any gene: 7. Germline V CDR1 and CDR2: GTSNPN, SVGIG (reference sequence). This chain's CDR3 is CAWVVAGGPNTGELFF. CDR3 bases: TGTGCCTGGGTTGTAGCGGGAGGGCCTAACACCGGGGAGCTGTTTTTT.

The genes are TRBV5-1 and TRBJ1-2; the D is unclear. The CDR3 is made up of 13 amino acids. Germline V gene sequence: CDR1 SGHRS, CDR2 YFSETQ. Trimming shortened V by 1 base and J by 2 bases, and 6 bases separated the two germline ends. The DNA of the CDR3 is TGCGCCAGCAGCTTGTATAGGAACTATGGCTACACCTTC. This encodes CASSLYRNYGYTF.

The chain links TRBV20-1 to TRBJ1-3; 9 positions agree with TRBD1. The CDR3 loop spans 15 amino acids. Trimming took 0 bases from V and 3 from J; bases not matched to a gene: 3. The germline gives CDR1 DFQATT, CDR2 SNEGSKA (reference sequence). The CDR3 is CSAREGTGIGNTIYF. The CDR3 nucleotides read TGCAGTGCTAGAGAAGGGACAGGGATTGGAAACACCATATATTTT.

CDR3 DNA sequence: TGCAGCGTCGGGACAAGAATGAACACTGAAGCTTTCTTT. It encodes CSVGTRMNTEAFF. V is TRBV29-1 and J is TRBJ1-1, with a tentative D call TRBD1 (6 bases). Germline V gives CDR1 SQVTM, CDR2 ANQGSEA. The V end was cut by 6 bases, the J end by 0 bases, with 11 bases between. The CDR3 has 13 amino acids.

The chain has TRBV2 and TRBJ2-2; 7 nucleotides align to TRBD1. CDR3 length: 14 residues. The trim removed 11 bases at V and 0 bases at J, leaving 6 bases unmatched. Germline values: CDR1 SNHLY, CDR2 FYNNEI. CDR3 in DNA: TGTGCCGGAAGGACAGGACCGAACACCGGGGAGCTGTTTTTT. As protein: CAGRTGPNTGELFF.

The rearrangement joins TRBV28 to TRBJ2-4; TRBD1 might be the D (6 bases). Trimming took 5 bases from V and 2 from J, leaving 13 bases between them. This CDR3 comprises 15 residues. Germline CDR1 and CDR2: MDHEN and SYDVKM. The CDR3 sequence: CASSPWTDSKNIQYF. The CDR3 bases are TGTGCCAGCAGTCCTTGGACAGATTCCAAAAACATTCAGTACTTC.

This clonotype appeared once. V and J are TRBV19 and TRBJ1-2, with unresolved D. V was cut by 2 bases and J by 6 bases, with 16 bases left in between. The germline V gene has CDR1 LNHDA and CDR2 SQIVND (reference sequence). CDR3 length equals 15 residues. The CDR3 reads CASSIKTKTANGYTF. The CDR3 nucleotides are TGTGCCAGTAGTATAAAGACAAAGACGGCGAATGGCTACACCTTC.